Listed here are 14 T cell receptor beta chains from one sample, sequenced in a study of T cell responses to AZD1222 COVID-19 vaccine. Clones were sequenced by immunoSEQ multiplex PCR, and TCRdb holds only the in-frame ones, with some missing. Here the sample spans some 150,000 clones, about 89% being singletons. The source was peripheral blood, collected 28 days after the second AZD1222 dose. Receptors originate from an adult who received the AZD1222 COVID-19 vaccine.

This clone appeared once. The V call is TRBV5-1, the J call TRBJ1-1, with a weak D call TRBD1 (6 bases). CDR3 size: 15 residues. V gave up 0 bases and J gave up 0 bases, with 9 bases separating them. CDR1 and CDR2 (germline): SGHRS, YFSETQ. The CDR3 protein is CASSLVQGLNTEAFF. CDR3 nucleotide sequence: TGCGCCAGCAGCTTGGTACAGGGACTGAACACTGAAGCTTTCTTT.

The chain joins TRBV5-4 to TRBJ2-3, with D possibly matching TRBD1 (5 bases). CDR3 length equals 15 residues. Looked up from germline, CDR1 is SGHNT and CDR2 is YYREEE (reference sequence). Trimming shortened V by 4 bases and J by 0 bases, and 12 bases separated the two germline ends. CDR3 nucleotides: TGTGCCAGCAGCCCCGACAGTTGGAGCACAGATACGCAGTATTTT. Translating it yields CASSPDSWSTDTQYF.

This clone is a singleton in its sample. The chain links TRBV12-2 to TRBJ1-2. TRBV12-2 is a known pseudogene. The CDR3 runs to 16 residues. The CDR3 DNA sequence: TGTGCAAGTCGCTTAGGGTTCCTCCGTGATAACTATGGCTACACCTTC. Protein product: CASRLGFLRDNYGYTF.

This chain uses TRBV30 with TRBJ1-1; D is possibly TRBD1 (5 bases). The germline gives CDR1 GTSNPN, CDR2 SVGIG (reference sequence). This CDR3 spans 14 amino acids. V was shortened by 3 bases and J by 1 base, with 12 bases between the two germline ends. CDR3 residues: CAWRRGLTNTEAFF. CDR3 DNA sequence: TGTGCCTGGAGACGGGGACTGACGAACACTGAAGCTTTCTTT.

For this clone: The junction departs from germline at one end; a sequencing error may be responsible. The identical CDR3 is also encoded by other nucleotide sequences in the sample. This sequence joins TRBV4-3 and TRBJ2-5; 14 bases line up with TRBD2. CDR3 length equals 18 residues. From germline, CDR1 is LGHNA and CDR2 YSLEER. The CDR3 spells CASSLRLAGGPGEETQYF. CDR3 DNA: TGCGCCAGCAGCCTCCGACTAGCGGGAGGGCCAGGGGAAGAAACCCAGTACTTC.

The chain joins TRBV9 to TRBJ2-2; perhaps TRBD1 as D (6 bases). Germline assignment: CDR1 SGDLS and CDR2 YYNGEE. The V end was cut by 3 bases, the J end by 4 bases, with 13 bases between. The CDR3 has 15 residues. The CDR3 is CASSGLLGATGELFF. The CDR3 DNA reads TGTGCCAGCAGCGGTTTACTGGGGGCCACCGGGGAGCTGTTTTTT.

V and J are TRBV2 and TRBJ2-3; maybe TRBD2 (6 bases). The V end lost 5 bases, the J end lost 6 bases, and 6 bases lay between the germline ends. Germline assignment: CDR1 SNHLY and CDR2 FYNNEI. The CDR3 has 11 residues. The CDR3 sequence is CASSLADTQYF. CDR3 DNA: TGTGCCAGCAGTCTAGCGGATACGCAGTATTTT.

V is TRBV30 and J is TRBJ1-4; tentatively, D is TRBD1 (5 bases). Trimming pared 3 bases from V and 8 bases from J, leaving 22 bases between. This CDR3 region has 16 residues. Per the germline V gene, CDR1 is GTSNPN and CDR2 is SVGIG (reference sequence). In DNA form, the CDR3 reads TGTGCCTGGAGCGCCCATCGGGGACTCTCCACCGAAAAACTGTTTTTT. This gives the protein CAWSAHRGLSTEKLFF.

This chain uses TRBV2 with TRBJ2-1; D is undetermined. Germline loops: CDR1 SNHLY, CDR2 FYNNEI. V lost 6 bases to trimming and J lost 5 bases, with 14 bases between them. The CDR3 totals 14 residues. CDR3 nucleotides: TGTGCCAGCAGGGTTGTTCTAACTCACAATGAGCAGTTCTTC. This sequence encodes CASRVVLTHNEQFF. The full variable domain, with the rest looked up from reference TRBV2 and TRBJ2-1, is EPEVTQTPSHQVTQMGQEVILRCVPISNHLYFYWYRQILGQKVEFLVSFYNNEISEKSEIFDDQFSVERPDGSNFTLKIRSTKLEDSAMYFCASRVVLTHNEQFFGPGTRLTVL.

The J gene is TRBJ2-7, the V gene TRBV6-5; D gene uncertain. The V gene's germline CDR1 is MNHEY and CDR2 SVGAGI. The V end lost 6 bases, the J end lost 7 bases, and 16 bases lay between the germline ends. The CDR3 is 13 amino acids. The CDR3 region has the DNA TGTGCCAGCAGAATCGACGGGTATAAGGAGCAGTACTTC. Protein product: CASRIDGYKEQYF.

The rearrangement uses TRBV4-1 and TRBJ2-7; tentatively, D is TRBD1 or TRBD2 (7 bases each). The CDR3 loop spans 16 amino acids. V lost 2 bases and J lost 6, with 20 bases in between. Germline CDR1 and CDR2: MGHRA and YSYEKL. CDR3 nucleotides: TGCGCCAGCAGCCAACTACCGGGACAGAGGGAGGGCGAGCAGTACTTC. Its translation: CASSQLPGQREGEQYF.

This clone was counted between two and nine times. J is TRBJ1-5 and V is TRBV30; 8 nucleotides agree with TRBD1. This CDR3 spans 17 amino acids. In germline, CDR1 is GTSNPN, CDR2 SVGIG (reference sequence). Germline trimming cut 0 bases from V and 2 bases from J; bases unmatched to any gene: 9. CDR3 DNA: TGTGCCTGGAGTGTAAGTGGACAGGGATTTGGCAATCAGCCCCAGCATTTT. This translates into CAWSVSGQGFGNQPQHF.

This clone was seen a handful of times. This chain joins TRBV7-2 and TRBJ2-7; D is perhaps TRBD1 (5 bases). Germline V CDR1 and CDR2: SGHTA, FQGNSA. Trimming removed 4 bases at V and 6 bases at J, with 13 bases between. The CDR3 is 13 residues long. CDR3 sequence reads: CASSSDKNGEQYF. CDR3 in DNA: TGTGCCAGCAGCTCGGACAAAAACGGCGAGCAGTACTTC.

This chain links TRBV5-6 with TRBJ2-3, with 9 bases matching TRBD2. V trimming: 1 base; J trimming: 0 bases; junction bases outside the gene matches: 0. Germline assignment: CDR1 SGHDT and CDR2 YYEEEE. The CDR3 totals 15 residues. The CDR3 loop reads CASSLTSGSTDTQYF. The CDR3 coding sequence is TGTGCCAGCAGCTTGACTAGCGGGAGCACAGATACGCAGTATTTT. Filled out from reference TRBV5-6 and TRBJ2-3, the complete variable domain reads DAGVTQSPTHLIKTRGQQVTLRCSPKSGHDTVSWYQQALGQGPQFIFQYYEEEERQRGNFPDRFSGHQFPNYSSELNVNALLLGDSALYLCASSLTSGSTDTQYFGPGTRLTVL.